The text below deals with one T cell receptor (beta chain). Its antigen is still unknown. With 6 bases removed from V and 0 bases from J, the gap between germline ends came to 11 bases. This CDR3 contains 14 residues. Germline values: CDR1 MNHNY, CDR2 SVGAGI (reference sequence). These data come from a study of radiation and T cells in renal cell carcinoma. Study background: Nephrectomy followed 15 Gy stereotactic body radiation by 4 weeks. Study findings and constraints: Baseline intratumoral clonotype presence is unknown without pretreatment biopsies. From baseline, blood top tumor clonotypes peaked at 2 weeks post-radiation.

As to time point: baseline pretreatment blood. Regarding treatment: 15 Gy SBRT to primary tumor, nephrectomy 4 weeks later. Clear cell pathology was present in this patient's renal cell carcinoma. Profiling relied on immunoSEQ multiplex PCR, and the TCRdb table lists in-frame clones only, not all of them. The repertoire holds about 59,000 clones, with more than 60% as singletons. The sequence was collected from a man in his sixties with renal cell carcinoma. The specimen was blood, collected from a patient whose treatment included radiotherapy and nephrectomy. This chain joins TRBV6-6 and TRBJ1-1; D ambiguous. CDR3 in amino acids: CASRSRWLNTEAFF. The DNA of the CDR3 is TGTGCCAGCAGGTCAAGATGGCTGAACACTGAAGCTTTCTTT.